There are a few counts of the clone carrying this T cell receptor beta chain. Germline V gene lookup returns CDR1 MGHRA and CDR2 YSYEKL. The CDR3 consists of 17 residues. Trimming pared 1 base from V and 0 bases from J, leaving 16 bases between. The data belong to a study of cytomegalovirus exposure and HLA in healthy donors. This PCR relied on a set of 60 Vbeta primers and 13 Jbeta primers. Clones were sequenced by immunoSEQ multiplex PCR, and TCRdb holds only the in-frame ones, with some missing. Counted here are 130,000 to 150,000 clones, 78% occurring once; the ten biggest clones make up just under 3%.

This clonotype was sampled from a female donor in good health and CMV-seronegative. The chain links TRBV4-1 to TRBJ2-7; D may be TRBD1 (6 bases). Sequencing input: PBMCs. In nucleotides, the CDR3 is TGCGCCAGCAGCCAAGTCCCGGCAGGGGATTCCTCCTACGAGCAGTACTTC. It specifies CASSQVPAGDSSYEQYF.